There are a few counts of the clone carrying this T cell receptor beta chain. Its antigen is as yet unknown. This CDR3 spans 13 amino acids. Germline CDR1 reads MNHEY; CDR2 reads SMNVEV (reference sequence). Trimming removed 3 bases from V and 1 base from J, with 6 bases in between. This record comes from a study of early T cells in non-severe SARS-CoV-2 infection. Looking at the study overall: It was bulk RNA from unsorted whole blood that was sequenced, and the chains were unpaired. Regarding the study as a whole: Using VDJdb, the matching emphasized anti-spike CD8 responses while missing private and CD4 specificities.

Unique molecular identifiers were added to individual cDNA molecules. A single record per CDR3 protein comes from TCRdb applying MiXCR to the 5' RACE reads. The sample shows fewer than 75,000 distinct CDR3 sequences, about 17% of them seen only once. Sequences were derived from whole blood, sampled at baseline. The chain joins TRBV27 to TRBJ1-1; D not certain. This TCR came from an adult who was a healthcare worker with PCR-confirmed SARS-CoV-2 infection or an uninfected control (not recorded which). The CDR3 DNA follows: TGTGCCAGCAGTTTCCGGGCGAACACTGAAGCTTTCTTT. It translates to CASSFRANTEAFF.